Following are 24 T cell receptor beta chains from one sample sequenced in a study of blood T cells in healthy people across ages. Next came a second PCR, run for 7 to 11 cycles, which used a sample-barcoded 5' primer along with a J-beta primer mix. TCRdb called the 5' RACE reads again in MiXCR, with one record for every CDR3 protein. The sample yields 800,000 or so distinct CDR3 sequences, around half seen once. Material for sequencing was blood. The receptors shown here come from a man at least 80 years old in good health.

The chain links TRBV3-1 to TRBJ1-4, with D possibly being TRBD1 (6 bases). Looked up from germline, CDR1 is LGHDT and CDR2 is YNNKEL (reference sequence). V lost 5 bases to trimming and J lost 2 bases, with 12 bases between them. The CDR3 has 15 amino acids. CDR3 protein: CASSGQGSTNEKLFF. DNA of the CDR3: TGTGCCAGCAGCGGCCAGGGGAGTACTAATGAAAAACTGTTTTTT.

The chain is built from TRBV3-1 and TRBJ2-7; TRBD2 agrees at 8 bases. Germline V lookup: CDR1 LGHDT, CDR2 YNNKEL (reference sequence). The CDR3 consists of 14 residues. Unmatched junction bases numbered 7, after V lost 3 bases and J lost 6 bases. The CDR3 sequence is CASSQGSGSAEQYF. The CDR3 DNA reads as TGTGCCAGCAGCCAGGGGAGCGGGAGTGCCGAGCAGTACTTC.

This clonotype was observed once. V gene TRBV28 combines with J gene TRBJ2-7; D may be TRBD2 (6 bases). V lost 2 bases and J 7 bases, leaving 21 bases between the germline ends. The CDR3 is made up of 16 amino acids. Germline V gives CDR1 MDHEN, CDR2 SYDVKM. CDR3 sequence: CASSLGVTSHDNEQYF. CDR3 nucleotides: TGTGCCAGCAGTTTAGGGGTGACTAGTCACGACAATGAGCAGTACTTC.

This chain links TRBV15 with TRBJ2-1; the match to TRBD1 covers 9 bases. Germline loops: CDR1 LNHNV, CDR2 YYDKDF (reference sequence). The CDR3 covers 19 residues. V shed 1 base and J 4 bases; nucleotides not matched to a gene: 14. In nucleotides, the CDR3 is TGTGCCACCAGCAGAGGACAGGGACAGGGCTCTTTTAAGTACAATGAGCAGTTCTTC. Amino acids: CATSRGQGQGSFKYNEQFF.

A few counts support this clonotype. The chain links TRBV6-6 to TRBJ1-1; a possible D gene is TRBD1 (5 bases). V was clipped by 2 bases and J by 1 base, with 5 bases between them. Germline lookup yields CDR1 MNHNY and CDR2 SVGAGI (reference sequence). The CDR3 consists of 13 residues. The CDR3 region is CASSYGQNTEAFF. As DNA, the CDR3 is TGTGCCAGCAGTTACGGACAGAACACTGAAGCTTTCTTT.

This chain joins TRBV20-1 and TRBJ2-4; D may be TRBD2 (6 bases). Germline V gives CDR1 DFQATT, CDR2 SNEGSKA (reference sequence). Trimming left V 6 bases short and J 0 bases short, with 18 bases between. The CDR3 contains 16 residues. The DNA of the CDR3 is TGCAGTGCCCCCCCAGGCGGAGGGGCAGCCAAAAACATTCAGTACTTC. It is translated as CSAPPGGGAAKNIQYF.

CDR3 nucleotide sequence: TGTGCCAGCAGCCTTCCGCAGGGGAAAAGCGAGCAGTACTTC. Its translation: CASSLPQGKSEQYF. The chain joins TRBV28 to TRBJ2-7, with D perhaps matching TRBD1 (6 bases). CDR3 size: 14 residues. V was pared by 6 bases and J by 6 bases, with 18 bases between. CDR1 is MDHEN, CDR2 SYDVKM, per germline.

This sequence joins TRBV12-3 or TRBV12-4 and TRBJ1-5, with 8 positions matching TRBD1. The CDR3 has 15 amino acids. V was pared by 8 bases and J by 5 bases, with 11 bases of the junction left unmatched. The CDR3 DNA reads as TGTGCCAGCGGTGTGACGACAGGGGTTGATCAGCCCCAGCATTTT. Its protein is CASGVTTGVDQPQHF.

This clonotype was observed a single time. The chain carries TRBV7-3 and TRBJ1-1; D may be TRBD1 (5 bases). V was clipped by 6 bases and J by 10 bases, with 9 bases between them. This CDR3 is 10 amino acids long. Germline lookup yields CDR1 SGHTA and CDR2 FQGTGA. CDR3 in DNA: TGTGCCAGCAGGGGGCGAACAGCTTTCTTT. It specifies CASRGRTAFF.

The gene calls are TRBV11-3 and TRBJ2-1; possible D gene TRBD1, 6 bases. V was clipped by 1 base and J by 10 bases, with 17 bases between them. CDR3 length: 15 residues. From germline, CDR1 is SGHNT and CDR2 YENEEA. CDR3 region: CASSLAAGALYEQFF. The CDR3 coding sequence is TGTGCCAGCAGCTTAGCAGCAGGGGCCTTATACGAGCAGTTCTTC.

V is TRBV5-1 and J is TRBJ1-3; D is perhaps TRBD1 (5 bases). The germline V gene has CDR1 SGHRS and CDR2 YFSETQ. The CDR3 has 14 amino acids. Trimming removed 2 bases from V and 2 bases from J, with 8 bases in between. Written as DNA, the CDR3 is TGCGCCAGCAGCTTTCCGGGGGCTGGAAACACCATATATTTT. It yields the protein CASSFPGAGNTIYF.

CDR3 residues: CASSADRGLSQPQHF. The CDR3 DNA sequence: TGTGCCAGCAGCGCTGACAGGGGGCTTTCTCAGCCCCAGCATTTT. This chain uses TRBV5-5 with TRBJ1-5; 10 bases are shared with TRBD1. Germline V gene sequence: CDR1 SGHKS, CDR2 YYEKEE (reference sequence). The V and J ends lost 4 bases and 6 bases, in that order; junction bases with no gene match: 7. The CDR3 covers 15 residues.

This sequence joins TRBV3-1 and TRBJ1-6; D is uncertain. CDR1 is LGHDT, CDR2 YNNKEL, per germline (reference sequence). The CDR3 sequence is 14 residues long. V lost 8 bases and J lost 0, with 8 bases in between. The CDR3 DNA reads as TGTGCCAGCTCAGAGGGCTCCTATAATTCACCCCTCCACTTT. Its translation: CASSEGSYNSPLHF.

The table lists this clonotype with many counts. This chain links TRBV7-2 with TRBJ2-3; 7 bases line up with TRBD2. This CDR3 region has 17 residues. The junction had 16 bases not matched to a gene; V was cut back by 5 bases and J by 5 bases. The germline CDR1 and CDR2 sequences are SGHTA and FQGNSA. CDR3 sequence reads: CASSPYYPSRGGDTQYF. Here the CDR3 DNA reads TGTGCCAGCAGCCCCTATTACCCGTCCCGCGGGGGAGATACGCAGTATTTT.

Details on this clonotype: The final CDR3 position lacks the conserved phenylalanine or tryptophan, pointing to a likely read error. The chain carries TRBV6-1 and TRBJ2-7; 11 nucleotides line up with TRBD2. Germline V gene sequence: CDR1 MNHNS, CDR2 SASEGT. The CDR3 totals 16 residues. The V gene end was trimmed by 7 bases and the J gene end by 0 bases; junction bases not matched to a gene: 8. The CDR3 reads CASKFLAGGVSYEQYL. CDR3 DNA sequence: TGTGCCAGCAAGTTTCTAGCGGGAGGAGTCTCCTACGAGCAGTACCTC.

The table lists this clonotype with a few counts. The chain is built from TRBV20-1 and TRBJ1-2; the match to TRBD1 covers 8 bases. V dropped 5 bases and J dropped 4; count of bases not matched to a gene: 15. Germline V gives CDR1 DFQATT, CDR2 SNEGSKA (reference sequence). The CDR3 extends over 16 amino acids. CDR3 in DNA: TGCAGTGCTCACCATTCCGGACAGGGCCAGGGCTATGGCTACACCTTC. Amino acids: CSAHHSGQGQGYGYTF.

On this clonotype: A much larger clone lies one base from this, so it may be a read error. The chain joins TRBV9 to TRBJ2-5; D is unresolved. Germline V gene sequence: CDR1 SGDLS, CDR2 YYNGEE. Trimming removed 0 bases from V and 11 bases from J, with 17 bases in between. This CDR3 spans 14 amino acids. CDR3 DNA: TGTGCCAGCAGCGTAGCTGAAGCCTACAATGAGCAGTACTTC. This translates into CASSVAEAYNEQYF.

The chain links TRBV7-2 to TRBJ1-2; the D is unclear. Germline CDR1 SGHTA, CDR2 FQGNSA. The CDR3 extends over 15 amino acids. V was clipped by 0 bases and J by 4 bases, with 12 bases between them. In DNA form, the CDR3 reads TGTGCCAGCAGCTTAGCGGCAGGAAACCTCTATGGCTACACCTTC. Translation: CASSLAAGNLYGYTF.

The chain combines TRBV7-3 with TRBJ2-2, with a possible D match to TRBD2 (6 bases). V lost 0 bases, J lost 0 bases, and 14 bases lay in between. Germline values: CDR1 SGHTA, CDR2 FQGTGA. CDR3 length: 18 amino acids. In DNA form, the CDR3 reads TGTGCCAGCAGCTTAACGCCCGTTGGGGGGTCGAACACCGGGGAGCTGTTTTTT. This encodes CASSLTPVGGSNTGELFF.

This clonotype showed up just once. V gene TRBV5-1 combines with J gene TRBJ2-5, with D unclear. The last part of the DNA fits TRBJ2-7 better; the J call may be wrong. CDR1 is SGHRS and CDR2 is YFSETQ in the germline V gene. The CDR3 contains 13 residues. The CDR3 DNA sequence: TGCGCCAGCAGTTTTGGGGTGGTTAGCGAGCAGTACTTC. Protein sequence: CASSFGVVSEQYF.

Regarding this clonotype: This clone may be a read error of a much larger clone one base away. This chain joins TRBV12-3 or TRBV12-4 and TRBJ1-1; no clear D. The CDR3 contains 13 residues. CDR3 DNA sequence: TGTACCAGCAATCCAGAGGCGGGCACTGAAGCTTTCTTT. It is translated as CTSNPEAGTEAFF.

About this clonotype itself: A clone one base away is much larger, so this may be a read error. The CDR3 reads CSVEDVSSGRRLNEQYF. In nucleotides, the CDR3 is TGCAGCGTTGAAGACGTCTCTAGCGGGAGGCGACTTAATGAGCAGTACTTC. The rearrangement joins TRBV29-1 to TRBJ2-5; TRBD2 agrees at 11 bases. Germline V gene sequence: CDR1 SQVTM, CDR2 ANQGSEA. V shed 0 bases and J 11 bases; nucleotides not matched to a gene: 17. The CDR3 spans 17 residues.

The CDR3 protein is CASSEPGLSYGQYF. CDR3 nucleotides: TGCGCCAGCAGCGAACCGGGACTTTCCTACGGGCAGTACTTC. The rearrangement joins TRBV5-1 to TRBJ2-5; D may be TRBD2 (6 bases). This CDR3 comprises 14 residues. The ends were cut back, 4 bases at V and 11 bases at J, with 21 bases in the middle. CDR1 and CDR2 from the germline V gene are SGHRS and YFSETQ.

The chain carries TRBV5-1 and TRBJ2-3; D possibly corresponds to TRBD2 (6 bases). This CDR3 is 17 amino acids long. Germline CDR1 and CDR2: SGHRS and YFSETQ. V gave up 0 bases and J gave up 4 bases, with 18 bases separating them. This chain's CDR3 is CASSLGNSGDPPDTQYF. The CDR3 DNA follows: TGCGCCAGCAGCTTGGGCAATAGCGGAGATCCTCCAGATACGCAGTATTTT.